What follows are 2 T cell receptor beta chains derived from one specimen sequenced in a study of shared clonotypes between healthy human individuals. The assay was immunoSEQ multiplex PCR, and TCRdb's table has in-frame clones only and misses some. The sample has about 480,000 clones, 75% to 80% seen once. Sequenced: PBMCs. The source of these receptors is a woman aged 35 to 49 in good health. Some clones in this sample may be carry-over from other donors' samples.

This chain links TRBV4-2 with TRBJ2-5, with 10 nucleotides matching TRBD1. Unmatched junction bases numbered 2, after V lost 3 bases and J lost 1 base. Germline loops: CDR1 LGHNA, CDR2 YNFKEQ. The CDR3 extends over 15 amino acids. Here the CDR3 reads CASSQRDRGQETQYF. The CDR3 bases are TGTGCCAGCAGCCAGAGGGACAGGGGCCAAGAGACCCAGTACTTC.

CDR3 nucleotide sequence: TGTGCCAGCAGCCGGGAGAGTAGCTTCACCGGGGAGCTGTTTTTT. It encodes CASSRESSFTGELFF. The chain employs TRBV5-4 and TRBJ2-2; D may be TRBD2 (6 bases). The germline V and J ends were trimmed by 4 bases and 4 bases, with 14 bases remaining between them. Per the germline V gene, CDR1 is SGHNT and CDR2 is YYREEE (reference sequence). The CDR3 extends over 15 amino acids.